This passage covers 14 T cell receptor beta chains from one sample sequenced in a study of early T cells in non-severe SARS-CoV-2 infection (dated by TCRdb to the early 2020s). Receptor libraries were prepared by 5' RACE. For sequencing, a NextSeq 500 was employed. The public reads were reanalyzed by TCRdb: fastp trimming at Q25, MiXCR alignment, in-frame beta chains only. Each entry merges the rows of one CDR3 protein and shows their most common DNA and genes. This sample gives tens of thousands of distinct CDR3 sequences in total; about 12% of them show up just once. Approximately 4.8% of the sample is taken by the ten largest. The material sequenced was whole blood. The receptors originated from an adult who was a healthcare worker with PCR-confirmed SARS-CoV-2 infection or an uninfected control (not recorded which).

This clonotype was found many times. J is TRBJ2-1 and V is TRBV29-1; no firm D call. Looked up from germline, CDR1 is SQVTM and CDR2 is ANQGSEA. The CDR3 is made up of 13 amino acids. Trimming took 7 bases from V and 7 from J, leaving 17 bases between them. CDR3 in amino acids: CSGTTTVQNEQFF. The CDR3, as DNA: TGCAGCGGAACGACCACTGTTCAGAATGAGCAGTTCTTC.

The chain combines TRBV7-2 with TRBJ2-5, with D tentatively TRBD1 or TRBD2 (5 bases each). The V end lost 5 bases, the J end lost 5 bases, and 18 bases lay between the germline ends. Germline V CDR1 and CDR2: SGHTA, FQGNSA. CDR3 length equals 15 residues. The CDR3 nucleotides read TGTGCCAGCAGCGCAACCGGGACCGCCCCCGAGACCCAGTACTTC. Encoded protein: CASSATGTAPETQYF.

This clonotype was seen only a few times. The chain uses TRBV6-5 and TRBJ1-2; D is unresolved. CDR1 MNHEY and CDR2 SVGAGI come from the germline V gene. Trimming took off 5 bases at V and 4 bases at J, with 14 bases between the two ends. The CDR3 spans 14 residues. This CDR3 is CASSNGLGSYGYTF. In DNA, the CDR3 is TGTGCCAGCAGTAACGGACTCGGCTCCTATGGCTACACCTTC.

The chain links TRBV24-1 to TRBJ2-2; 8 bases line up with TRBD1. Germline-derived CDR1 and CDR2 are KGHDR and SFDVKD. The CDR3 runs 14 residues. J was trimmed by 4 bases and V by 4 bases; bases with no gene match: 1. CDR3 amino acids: CATSDQGATGELFF. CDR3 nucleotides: TGTGCCACCAGTGACCAGGGGGCCACCGGGGAGCTGTTTTTT.

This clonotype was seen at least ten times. CDR3 protein: CSASKTSSVDNEQFF. CDR3 bases: TGCAGTGCTAGCAAAACTTCTAGCGTCGACAATGAGCAGTTCTTC. This chain joins TRBV20-1 and TRBJ2-1; tentatively, D is TRBD2 (6 bases). CDR1 and CDR2 from the germline V gene are DFQATT and SNEGSKA (reference sequence). The CDR3 is 15 amino acids. V lost 3 bases, J lost 5 bases, and 17 bases lay in between.

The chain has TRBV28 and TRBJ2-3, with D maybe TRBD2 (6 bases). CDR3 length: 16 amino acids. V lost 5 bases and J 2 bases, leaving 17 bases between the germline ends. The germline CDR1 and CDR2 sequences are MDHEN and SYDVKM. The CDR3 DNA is TGTGCCAGCAGTGCGCCGAGCGGGCGCTACACAGATACGCAGTATTTT. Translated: CASSAPSGRYTDTQYF. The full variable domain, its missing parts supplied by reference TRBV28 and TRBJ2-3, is DVKVTQSSRYLVKRTGEKVFLECVQDMDHENMFWYRQDPGLGLRLIYFSYDVKMKEKGDIPEGYSVSREKKERFSLILESASTNQTSMYLCASSAPSGRYTDTQYFGPGTRLTVL.

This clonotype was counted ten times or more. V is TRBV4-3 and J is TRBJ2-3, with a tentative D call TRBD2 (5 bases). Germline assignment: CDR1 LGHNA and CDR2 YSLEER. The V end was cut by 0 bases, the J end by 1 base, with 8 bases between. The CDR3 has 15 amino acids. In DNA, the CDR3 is TGCGCCAGCAGCCAAGATCTGGGAGGCACAGATACGCAGTATTTT. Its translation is CASSQDLGGTDTQYF.

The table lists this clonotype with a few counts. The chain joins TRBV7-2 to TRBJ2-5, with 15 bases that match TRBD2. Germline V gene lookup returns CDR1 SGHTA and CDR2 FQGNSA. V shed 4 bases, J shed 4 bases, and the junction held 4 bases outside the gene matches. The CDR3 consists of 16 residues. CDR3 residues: CASSYQGLAGGETQYF. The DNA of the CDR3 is TGTGCCAGCAGCTATCAGGGACTAGCGGGGGGAGAGACCCAGTACTTC.

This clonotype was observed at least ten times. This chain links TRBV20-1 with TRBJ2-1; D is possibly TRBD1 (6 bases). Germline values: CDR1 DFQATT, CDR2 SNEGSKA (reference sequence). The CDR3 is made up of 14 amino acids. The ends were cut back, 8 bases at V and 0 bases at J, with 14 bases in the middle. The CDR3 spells CSPGAISSYNEQFF. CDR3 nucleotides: TGCAGTCCAGGGGCGATAAGCTCCTACAATGAGCAGTTCTTC.

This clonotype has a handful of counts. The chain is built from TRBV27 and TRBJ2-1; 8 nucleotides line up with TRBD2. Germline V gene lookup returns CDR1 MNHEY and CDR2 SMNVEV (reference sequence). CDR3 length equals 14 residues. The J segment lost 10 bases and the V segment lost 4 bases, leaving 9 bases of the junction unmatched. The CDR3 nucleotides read TGTGCCAGCAGTTCGGGACTAGGCCTTGTCGAGCAGTTCTTC. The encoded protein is CASSSGLGLVEQFF.

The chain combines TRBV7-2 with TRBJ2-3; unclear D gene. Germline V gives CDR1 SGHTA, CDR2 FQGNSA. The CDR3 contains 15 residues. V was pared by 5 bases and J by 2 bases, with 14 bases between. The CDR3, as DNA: TGTGCCAGCAGCCCGAAAGTTGGCCACACAGATACGCAGTATTTT. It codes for CASSPKVGHTDTQYF.

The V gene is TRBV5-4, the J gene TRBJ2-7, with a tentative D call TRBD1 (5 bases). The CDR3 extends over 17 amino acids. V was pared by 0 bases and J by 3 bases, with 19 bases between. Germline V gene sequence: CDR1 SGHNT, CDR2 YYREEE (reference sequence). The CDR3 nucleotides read TGTGCCAGCAGCTTGGGGGGCACCCCCCTAATGGGCTACGAGCAGTACTTC. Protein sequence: CASSLGGTPLMGYEQYF.

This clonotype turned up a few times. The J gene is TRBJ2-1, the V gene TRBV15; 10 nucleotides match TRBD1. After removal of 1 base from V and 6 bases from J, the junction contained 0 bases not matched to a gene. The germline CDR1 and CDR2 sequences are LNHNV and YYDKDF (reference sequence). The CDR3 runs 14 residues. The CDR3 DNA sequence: TGTGCCACCAGCAGAGGGACAGGGGGCAATGAGCAGTTCTTC. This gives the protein CATSRGTGGNEQFF.

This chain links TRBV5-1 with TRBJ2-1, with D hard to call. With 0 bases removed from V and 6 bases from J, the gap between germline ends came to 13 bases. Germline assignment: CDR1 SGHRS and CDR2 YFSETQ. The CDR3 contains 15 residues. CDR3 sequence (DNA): TGCGCCAGCAGCTTGGCGACCAGAAGTGTCAATGAGCAGTTCTTC. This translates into CASSLATRSVNEQFF.